The T cell receptor (beta chain) described here comes from a study of naive and memory T cell subsets. Whole-study results and caveats: Each distinct alpha or beta sequence counts as one clonotype.

The beta constant-region primer was an equimolar mix of two oligonucleotides covering TRBC1 and TRBC2. TCRdb called the UMI-ligation and nested PCR reads again in MiXCR, with one record for every CDR3 protein. The top ten clones hold 1.6% of a sample with approximately 85,000 distinct CDR3 sequences, approximately 6.5% of them seen once. About this clonotype: The antigen remains unidentified.

The CDR3 length is 14 residues. Germline loops: CDR1 SQVTM, CDR2 ANQGSEA. V lost 6 bases and J lost 3; bases outside the gene matches: 7. The gene calls are TRBV29-1 and TRBJ2-3; 9 bases align to TRBD2. The sequenced material came from central memory CD4+ T cells from blood. This sequence originates from a human donor in good health. CDR3 sequence: CSVSGGRGTDTQYF. In DNA form, the CDR3 reads TGCAGCGTATCGGGCGGGAGGGGTACAGATACGCAGTATTTT.